These T cell receptor beta chains were read from a single sample in a study. MiXCR was run by TCRdb on the 5' RACE reads, yielding one entry per CDR3 protein. The sample has about 42,000 distinct CDR3 sequences, approximately 30% seen once. Source material: tumor-infiltrating memory CD4+ T cells sorted from the breast tumor. These receptors all come from a female donor with breast cancer. CDR3s include the opening cysteine and the closing phenylalanine or tryptophan. Fields, in order: D gene, clone size, J gene, V gene, CDR3 protein. The D gene is left open where the match is weak. Some rows have no size entry. The others give once, few or many, or a class for an expanded clone.

>.|.|TRBJ2-5|TRBV6-2/TRBV6-3
CASSLSWGETQYF
>.|.|TRBJ1-1|TRBV7-9
CVSSPPTVNTEAFF
>TRBD1|.|TRBJ2-5|TRBV3-1
CASSQGSGGAKTQYF
>.|.|TRBJ2-1|TRBV11-1
CASSDHRGGGNNEQFF
>.|.|TRBJ1-2|TRBV7-9
CASSFNNRVGVDGYTF
>TRBD1|few|TRBJ2-7|TRBV5-4
CASSKDRAEQYF
>.|.|TRBJ2-7|TRBV4-2
CASSQGAGTYEQYF
>.|few|TRBJ2-7|TRBV11-3
CASSPPRETYEQYF
>TRBD1|few|TRBJ2-4|TRBV28
CASGSGQALAKNIQYF
>.|many|TRBJ1-2|TRBV20-1
CSAGGSLASGGYTF
>TRBD1|.|TRBJ2-7|TRBV29-1
CSYGQGDEQYF
>.|.|TRBJ2-3|TRBV27
CASSLTESTDTQYF
>.|few|TRBJ2-1|TRBV10-2
CASSTLQDNEQFF
>.|many|TRBJ1-5|TRBV6-1
CASSEDGGHGNQPQHF
>TRBD1|medium-sized|TRBJ2-7|TRBV6-5
CASSADRGYEQYF
>.|many|TRBJ2-1|TRBV28
CASRAFPNEQFF
>.|.|TRBJ2-3|TRBV7-2
CASRFSNSMVDTQYF
>.|few|TRBJ2-3|TRBV25-1
CASSDPFSDTQYF
>.|few|TRBJ2-3|TRBV7-2
CASSPVADTQYF
>TRBD2|few|TRBJ2-7|TRBV5-1
CASSLRSSGIYEQYF
>.|.|TRBJ2-7|TRBV6-2/TRBV6-3
CASSPRGGTLYEQYF
>TRBD2|.|TRBJ2-5|TRBV7-9
CASSTTAGRVSETQYF
>.|few|TRBJ1-1|TRBV18
CASSQIGSTEAFF
>TRBD1|few|TRBJ2-2|TRBV14
CASSQRQGPTGELFF
>.|many|TRBJ2-2|TRBV29-1
CSVTGANTGELFF
>.|once|TRBJ1-3|TRBV6-5
CASSYSGSLSGNTIYF
>.|many|TRBJ2-5|TRBV28
CASTSGGGETQYF
>.|many|TRBJ2-2|TRBV6-5
CASSYPNTGELFF
>.|.|TRBJ1-1|TRBV15
CATSRDSNCMNTEAFF
>.|few|TRBJ2-3|TRBV6-2/TRBV6-3
CASSQLKDIEDTQYF
>TRBD2|.|TRBJ2-1|TRBV7-8
CASSLGAGGFSEQFF
>TRBD2|many|TRBJ2-1|TRBV24-1
CATSDLHPSSGNFNEQFF
>.|.|TRBJ2-1|TRBV29-1
CSVEGGTRIYNEQFF
>TRBD2|.|TRBJ2-1|TRBV14
CASSLRDYITEQFF
>.|.|TRBJ2-2|TRBV9
CASSVWTQTTTGELFF
>.|many|TRBJ2-7|TRBV20-1
CSALPNVAYEQYF
>.|.|TRBJ2-4|TRBV6-1
CASQKGENLAKNIQYF
>.|.|TRBJ1-1|TRBV11-2
CASSLRGAEAFF
>TRBD2|.|TRBJ2-2|TRBV27
CACSPDEGPLAGGWTGELFF
>.|few|TRBJ1-1|TRBV28
CASSATAPNTEAFF
>.|few|TRBJ2-5|TRBV7-2
CASSLDGQRTQYF
>.|many|TRBJ1-1|TRBV20-1
CSAQPRSTEAFF
>TRBD1|few|TRBJ2-7|TRBV6-1
CASSEFGGGTGYYEQYF
>.|.|TRBJ1-1|TRBV4-1
CASSQDPTIHRKTGPDTEAFF
>.|few|TRBJ2-2|TRBV7-3
CASSPQGANTGELFF
>TRBD1|few|TRBJ1-2|TRBV3-1
CASSRWDRNYGYTF
>TRBD2|.|TRBJ2-5|TRBV5-4
CASGTSGIETQYF
>.|few|TRBJ2-3|TRBV9
CASSATGSTDTQYF
>.|few|TRBJ1-1|TRBV2
CASSQALNTEAFF
>.|.|TRBJ2-5|TRBV18
CASSPLPALETQYF
>TRBD2|few|TRBJ2-3|TRBV12-3/TRBV12-4
CASSFDPGGRTDTQYF
>.|few|TRBJ1-2|TRBV5-1
CASSLVPPADYGYTF
>.|.|TRBJ2-5|TRBV7-2
CASSENLGGKGTQYF